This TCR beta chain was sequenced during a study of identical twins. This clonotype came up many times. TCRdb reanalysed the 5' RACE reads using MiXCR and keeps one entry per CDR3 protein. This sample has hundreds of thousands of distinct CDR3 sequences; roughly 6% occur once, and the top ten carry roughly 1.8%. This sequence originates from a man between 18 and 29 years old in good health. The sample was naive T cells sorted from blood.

The CDR3 nucleotides read TGCAGCGCCGGGGACAGGGGTAACGAAGATACGCAGTATTTT. It translates to CSAGDRGNEDTQYF. J is TRBJ2-3 and V is TRBV29-1, with 10 bases matching TRBD1. J was trimmed by 5 bases and V by 7 bases; bases with no gene match: 9. Looked up from germline, CDR1 is SQVTM and CDR2 is ANQGSEA. CDR3 length: 14 amino acids.